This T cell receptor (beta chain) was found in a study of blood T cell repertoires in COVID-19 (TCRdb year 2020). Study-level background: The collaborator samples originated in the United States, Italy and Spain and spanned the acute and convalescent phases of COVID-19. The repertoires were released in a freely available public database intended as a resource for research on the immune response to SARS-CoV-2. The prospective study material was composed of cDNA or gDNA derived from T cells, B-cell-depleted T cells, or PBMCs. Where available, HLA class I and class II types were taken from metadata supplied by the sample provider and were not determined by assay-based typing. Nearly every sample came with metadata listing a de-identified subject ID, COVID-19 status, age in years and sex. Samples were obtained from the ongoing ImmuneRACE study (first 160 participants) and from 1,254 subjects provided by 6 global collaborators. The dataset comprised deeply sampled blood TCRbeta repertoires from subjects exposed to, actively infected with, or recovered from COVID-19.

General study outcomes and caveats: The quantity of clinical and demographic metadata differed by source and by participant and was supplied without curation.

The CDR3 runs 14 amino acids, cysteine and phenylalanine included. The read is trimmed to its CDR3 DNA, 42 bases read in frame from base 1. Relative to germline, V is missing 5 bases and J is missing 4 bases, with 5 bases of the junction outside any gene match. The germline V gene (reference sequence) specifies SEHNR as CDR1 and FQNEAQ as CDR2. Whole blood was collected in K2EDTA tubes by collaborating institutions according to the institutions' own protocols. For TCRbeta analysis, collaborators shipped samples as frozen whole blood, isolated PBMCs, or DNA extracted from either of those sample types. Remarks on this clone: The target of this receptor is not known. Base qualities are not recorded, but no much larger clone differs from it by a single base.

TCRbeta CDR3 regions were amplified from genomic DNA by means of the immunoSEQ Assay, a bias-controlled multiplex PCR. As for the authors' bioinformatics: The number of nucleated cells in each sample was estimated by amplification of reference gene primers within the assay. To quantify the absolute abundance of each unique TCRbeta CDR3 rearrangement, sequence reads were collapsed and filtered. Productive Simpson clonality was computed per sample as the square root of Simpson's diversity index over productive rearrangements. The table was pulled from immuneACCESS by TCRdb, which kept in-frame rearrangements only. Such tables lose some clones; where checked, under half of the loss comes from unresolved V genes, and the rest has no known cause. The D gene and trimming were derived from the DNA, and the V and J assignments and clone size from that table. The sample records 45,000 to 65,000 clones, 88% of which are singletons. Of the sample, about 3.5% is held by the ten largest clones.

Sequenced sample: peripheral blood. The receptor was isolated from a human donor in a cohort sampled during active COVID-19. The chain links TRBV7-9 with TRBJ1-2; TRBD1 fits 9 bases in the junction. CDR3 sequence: CASSRDRAAYGYTF. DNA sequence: TGTGCCAGCAGCCGGGACAGGGCGGCCTATGGCTACACCTTC.